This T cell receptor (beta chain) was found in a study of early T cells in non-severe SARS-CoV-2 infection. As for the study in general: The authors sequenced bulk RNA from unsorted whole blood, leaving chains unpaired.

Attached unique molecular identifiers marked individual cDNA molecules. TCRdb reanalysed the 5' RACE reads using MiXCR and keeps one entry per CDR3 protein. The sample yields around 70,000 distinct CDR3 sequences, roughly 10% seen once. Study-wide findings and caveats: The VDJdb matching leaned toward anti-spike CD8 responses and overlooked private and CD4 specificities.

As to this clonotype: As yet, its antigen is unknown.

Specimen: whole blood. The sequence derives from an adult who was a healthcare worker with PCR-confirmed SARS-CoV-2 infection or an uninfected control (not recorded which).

The CDR3 nucleotides are TGTGCCTGGAGTGTACAGGGAATAGAGAGGAACACCATATATTTT. It yields the protein CAWSVQGIERNTIYF. This rearrangement joins TRBV30 to TRBJ1-3, with TRBD1 as a possible D gene (6 bases). Trimming stripped 0 bases from V and 7 bases from J, with 16 bases between. CDR3 length: 15 residues. The germline V gene has CDR1 GTSNPN and CDR2 SVGIG (reference sequence).